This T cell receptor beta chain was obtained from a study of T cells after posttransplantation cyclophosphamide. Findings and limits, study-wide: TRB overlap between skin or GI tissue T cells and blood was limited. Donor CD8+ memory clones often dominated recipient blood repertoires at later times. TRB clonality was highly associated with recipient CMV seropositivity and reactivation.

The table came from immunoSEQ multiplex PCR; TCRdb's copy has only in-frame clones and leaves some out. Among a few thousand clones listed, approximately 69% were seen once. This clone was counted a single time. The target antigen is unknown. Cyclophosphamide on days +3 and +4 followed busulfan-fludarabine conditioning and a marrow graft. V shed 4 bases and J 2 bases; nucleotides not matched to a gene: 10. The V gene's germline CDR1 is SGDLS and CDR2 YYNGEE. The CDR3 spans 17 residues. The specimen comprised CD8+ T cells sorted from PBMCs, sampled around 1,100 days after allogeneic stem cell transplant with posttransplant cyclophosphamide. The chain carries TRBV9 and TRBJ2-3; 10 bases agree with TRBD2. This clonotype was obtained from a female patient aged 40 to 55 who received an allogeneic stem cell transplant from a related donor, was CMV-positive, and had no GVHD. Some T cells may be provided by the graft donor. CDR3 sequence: CASSSNKRGGSTDTQYF. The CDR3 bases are TGTGCCAGCAGCTCAAACAAGCGGGGGGGATCCACAGATACGCAGTATTTT.